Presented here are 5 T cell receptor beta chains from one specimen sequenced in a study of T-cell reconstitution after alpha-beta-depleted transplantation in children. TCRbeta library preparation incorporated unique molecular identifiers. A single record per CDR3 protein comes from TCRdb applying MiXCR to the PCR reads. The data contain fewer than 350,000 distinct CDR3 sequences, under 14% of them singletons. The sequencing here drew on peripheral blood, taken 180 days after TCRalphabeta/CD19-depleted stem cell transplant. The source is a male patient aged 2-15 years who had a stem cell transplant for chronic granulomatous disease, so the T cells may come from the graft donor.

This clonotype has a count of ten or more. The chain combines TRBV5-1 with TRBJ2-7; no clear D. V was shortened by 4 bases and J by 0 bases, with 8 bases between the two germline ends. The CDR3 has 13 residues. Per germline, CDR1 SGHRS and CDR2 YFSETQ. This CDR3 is CASSTYSSYEQYF. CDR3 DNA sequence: TGCGCCAGCAGCACGTACAGCTCCTACGAGCAGTACTTC.

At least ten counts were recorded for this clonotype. The CDR3 DNA is TGTGCCAGCAGCCAAGGTCCGTACCTCACAGATACGCAGTATTTT. This gives the protein CASSQGPYLTDTQYF. The J gene is TRBJ2-3, the V gene TRBV3-1; D unresolved. The CDR3 runs 15 residues. V lost 1 base to trimming and J lost 2 bases, with 10 bases between them. Per germline, CDR1 LGHDT and CDR2 YNNKEL (reference sequence).

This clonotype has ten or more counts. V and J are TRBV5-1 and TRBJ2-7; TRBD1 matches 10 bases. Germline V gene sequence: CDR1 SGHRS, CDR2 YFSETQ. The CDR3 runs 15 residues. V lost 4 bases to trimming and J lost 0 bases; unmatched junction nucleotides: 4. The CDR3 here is CASSPGTGVSYEQYF. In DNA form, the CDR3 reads TGCGCCAGCAGCCCCGGGACAGGGGTCTCCTACGAGCAGTACTTC.

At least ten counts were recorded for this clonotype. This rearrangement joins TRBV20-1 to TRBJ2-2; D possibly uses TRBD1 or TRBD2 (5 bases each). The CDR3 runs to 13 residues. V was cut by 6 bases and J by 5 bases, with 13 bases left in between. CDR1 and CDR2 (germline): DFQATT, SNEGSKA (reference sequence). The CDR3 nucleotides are TGCAGTGCCCGGGGACCTTTAACCGGGGAGCTGTTTTTT. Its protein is CSARGPLTGELFF.

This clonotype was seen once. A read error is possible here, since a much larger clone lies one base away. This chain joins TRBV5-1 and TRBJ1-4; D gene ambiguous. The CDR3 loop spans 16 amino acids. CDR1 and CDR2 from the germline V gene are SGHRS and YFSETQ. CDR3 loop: CASRLAGTATNEKLFF. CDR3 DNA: TGCGCCAGCCGCTTGGCAGGAACTGCAACTAATGAAAAACTGTTTTTT. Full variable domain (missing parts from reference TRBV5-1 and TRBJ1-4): KAGVTQTPRYLIKTRGQQVTLSCSPISGHRSVSWYQQTPGQGLQFLFEYFSETQRNKGNFPGRFSGRQFSNSRSEMNVSTLELGDSALYLCASRLAGTATNEKLFFGSGTQLSVL.